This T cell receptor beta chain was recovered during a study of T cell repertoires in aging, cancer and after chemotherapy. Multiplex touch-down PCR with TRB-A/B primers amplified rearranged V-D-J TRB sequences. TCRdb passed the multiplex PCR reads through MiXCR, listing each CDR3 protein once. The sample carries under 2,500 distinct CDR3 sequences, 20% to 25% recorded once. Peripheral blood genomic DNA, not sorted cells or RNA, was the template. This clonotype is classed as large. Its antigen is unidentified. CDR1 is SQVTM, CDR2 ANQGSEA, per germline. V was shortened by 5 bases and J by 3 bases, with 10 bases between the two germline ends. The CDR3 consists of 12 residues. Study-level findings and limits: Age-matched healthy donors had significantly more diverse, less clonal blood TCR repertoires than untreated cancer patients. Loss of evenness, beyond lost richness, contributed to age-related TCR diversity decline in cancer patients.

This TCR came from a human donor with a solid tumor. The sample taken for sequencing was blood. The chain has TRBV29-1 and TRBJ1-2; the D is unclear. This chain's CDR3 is CSVSRPDYGYTF. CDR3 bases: TGCAGCGTTTCTAGGCCAGACTATGGCTACACCTTC.